One and the same sample provided the 15 T cell receptor beta chains below, sequenced in a study of blood T cells in healthy people across ages. Using a J-beta primer mix together with a sample-barcoded 5' primer, a second PCR was run for 7 to 11 cycles. TCRdb re-called the 5' RACE reads with MiXCR, one entry per CDR3 protein. The table records about 1.4 million distinct CDR3 sequences, 55% to 75% of them present only once. The sequenced sample was blood. These receptors were obtained from a man aged 18 to 29 in good health.

The genes are TRBV7-2 and TRBJ2-3; TRBD2 is a possible D gene (6 bases). Germline lookup yields CDR1 SGHTA and CDR2 FQGNSA. The CDR3 runs to 13 residues. V gave up 7 bases and J gave up 3 bases, with 11 bases separating them. The CDR3 nucleotides are TGTGCCAGCAACGCGGGGACGACAGATACGCAGTATTTT. Its protein is CASNAGTTDTQYF.

The CDR3 here is CAIKADSTDTQYF. CDR3 DNA sequence: TGTGCCATCAAAGCGGATAGCACAGATACGCAGTATTTT. The chain links TRBV10-3 to TRBJ2-3; the D gene is possibly TRBD2 (5 bases). Germline CDR1 ENHRY, CDR2 SYGVKD. Trimming pared 7 bases from V and 0 bases from J, leaving 8 bases between. The CDR3 is 13 residues long.

This clonotype occurred a few times. The chain joins TRBV20-1 to TRBJ2-7; TRBD2 matches at 9 bases. The germline V gene encodes CDR1 DFQATT and CDR2 SNEGSKA (reference sequence). J was trimmed by 4 bases and V by 4 bases; bases with no gene match: 14. This CDR3 spans 16 amino acids. The CDR3 region is CSAMPFSGSKGYEQYF. The CDR3 DNA reads as TGCAGTGCTATGCCCTTTAGCGGGAGTAAGGGTTACGAGCAGTACTTC.

This clonotype was seen a handful of times. The chain has TRBV27 and TRBJ1-2; 7 bases are a match to TRBD1. V lost 6 bases to trimming and J lost 0 bases; unmatched junction nucleotides: 10. Germline-derived CDR1 and CDR2 are MNHEY and SMNVEV (reference sequence). This CDR3 spans 16 amino acids. The CDR3 nucleotides are TGTGCCAGCAGAACCTGCGGGACAGCCGCTAACTATGGCTACACCTTC. Protein: CASRTCGTAANYGYTF.

Only a few counts were recorded for this clonotype. This rearrangement joins TRBV25-1 to TRBJ2-4; D remains ambiguous. The V gene's germline CDR1 is MGHDK and CDR2 SYGVNS. Deletions cut 1 base from V and 5 bases from J, with 6 bases between. This CDR3 contains 13 residues. This chain's CDR3 is CASSEFGENIQYF. The CDR3 DNA reads TGTGCCAGCAGTGAATTTGGGGAAAACATTCAGTACTTC.

The table lists this clonotype with a count of one. The chain links TRBV6-5 to TRBJ2-7; D possibly corresponds to TRBD1 (5 bases). Germline CDR1 reads MNHEY; CDR2 reads SVGAGI. Trimming took off 5 bases at V and 1 base at J, with 27 bases between the two ends. The CDR3 consists of 19 residues. In DNA, the CDR3 is TGTGCCAGCAGTAACCACACAGGCTGGTACCGCGTGTTGTCCTACGAGCAGTACTTC. Encoded protein: CASSNHTGWYRVLSYEQYF.

This chain joins TRBV7-8 and TRBJ2-7, with D possibly being TRBD2 (6 bases). Trimming cost V 5 bases and J 3 bases, with 17 bases left between them. The germline V gene encodes CDR1 SGHVS and CDR2 FQNEAQ. The CDR3 runs 15 residues. The CDR3: CASSPVGGTHYEQYF. The CDR3 coding sequence is TGTGCCAGCAGCCCCGTGGGCGGGACCCACTACGAGCAGTACTTC.

The V gene is TRBV7-2, the J gene TRBJ2-3; D is unclear. Trimming pared 5 bases from V and 0 bases from J, leaving 15 bases between. This CDR3 has 16 residues. CDR1 and CDR2 (germline): SGHTA, FQGNSA. CDR3 sequence reads: CASSIGPHTSTDTQYF. The CDR3 nucleotides read TGTGCCAGCAGCATAGGACCACATACTAGCACAGATACGCAGTATTTT. The complete variable domain, with remaining parts taken from reference TRBV7-2 and TRBJ2-3, reads GAGVSQSPSNKVTEKGKDVELRCDPISGHTALYWYRQSLGQGLEFLIYFQGNSAPDKSGLPSDRFSAERTGGSVSTLTIQRTQQEDSAVYLCASSIGPHTSTDTQYFGPGTRLTVL.

This clonotype turned up a few times. The V call is TRBV28, the J call TRBJ2-5; D ambiguous. The J call may be faulty, since TRBJ2-7 better matches the DNA end. CDR1 and CDR2 (germline): MDHEN, SYDVKM. The CDR3 is 14 amino acids. This chain's CDR3 is CASSFAGTPYEQYF. The CDR3, as DNA: TGTGCCAGCAGTTTCGCAGGAACTCCCTACGAGCAGTACTTC.

The chain uses TRBV3-1 and TRBJ2-7; D ambiguous. The V and J ends lost 6 bases and 5 bases respectively, with 14 bases between them. The CDR3 is 13 amino acids. The germline CDR1 and CDR2 sequences are LGHDT and YNNKEL (reference sequence). This CDR3 reads CASSPTGRHEQYF. Written as DNA, the CDR3 is TGTGCCAGCAGTCCTACTGGACGTCACGAGCAGTACTTC.

The chain joins TRBV27 to TRBJ2-5, with no clear D. Germline CDR1 is MNHEY and CDR2 is SMNVEV (reference sequence). V lost 6 bases, J lost 4 bases, and 15 bases lay in between. There are 14 residues in the CDR3. The CDR3: CASSSGLELETQYF. The CDR3 region has the DNA TGTGCCAGCAGCTCAGGCTTGGAATTAGAGACCCAGTACTTC.

The rearrangement links TRBV4-1 to TRBJ1-2; unclear D gene. The CDR3 contains 16 residues. Germline lookup yields CDR1 MGHRA and CDR2 YSYEKL. Trimming took 0 bases from V and 0 from J, leaving 11 bases between them. The CDR3 loop is CASSQEVGVTNYGYTF. CDR3 coding DNA: TGCGCCAGCAGCCAAGAGGTCGGGGTTACTAACTATGGCTACACCTTC.

The chain uses TRBV24-1 and TRBJ1-5; perhaps TRBD1 as D (5 bases). The V end was cut by 5 bases, the J end by 6 bases, with 13 bases between. This CDR3 has 14 amino acids. Germline V gene data show CDR1 as KGHDR and CDR2 as SFDVKD. CDR3 sequence reads: CATSAGAGAQPQHF. The CDR3 DNA is TGTGCCACCAGTGCCGGGGCCGGAGCTCAGCCCCAGCATTTT.

Only a few counts were recorded for this clonotype. The chain recombines TRBV20-1 with TRBJ2-7; TRBD1 is a possible D gene (5 bases). Trimming took off 5 bases at V and 0 bases at J, with 11 bases between the two ends. CDR3 length equals 13 residues. Germline CDR1 is DFQATT and CDR2 is SNEGSKA (reference sequence). The CDR3 DNA reads as TGCAGTGCTGACAGTGTTAGCTCCTACGAGCAGTACTTC. Translating gives CSADSVSSYEQYF.

The rearrangement joins TRBV28 to TRBJ2-5; TRBD1 matches at 9 bases. V shed 3 bases and J 1 base; nucleotides not matched to a gene: 6. CDR3 length: 16 residues. Germline CDR1 and CDR2: MDHEN and SYDVKM. The CDR3 sequence: CASSFQGQGLQETQYF. CDR3 nucleotide sequence: TGTGCCAGCAGTTTTCAGGGACAGGGACTCCAAGAGACCCAGTACTTC. The entire variable domain, with the rest obtained from reference TRBV28 and TRBJ2-5, is as follows: DVKVTQSSRYLVKRTGEKVFLECVQDMDHENMFWYRQDPGLGLRLIYFSYDVKMKEKGDIPEGYSVSREKKERFSLILESASTNQTSMYLCASSFQGQGLQETQYFGPGTRLLVL.